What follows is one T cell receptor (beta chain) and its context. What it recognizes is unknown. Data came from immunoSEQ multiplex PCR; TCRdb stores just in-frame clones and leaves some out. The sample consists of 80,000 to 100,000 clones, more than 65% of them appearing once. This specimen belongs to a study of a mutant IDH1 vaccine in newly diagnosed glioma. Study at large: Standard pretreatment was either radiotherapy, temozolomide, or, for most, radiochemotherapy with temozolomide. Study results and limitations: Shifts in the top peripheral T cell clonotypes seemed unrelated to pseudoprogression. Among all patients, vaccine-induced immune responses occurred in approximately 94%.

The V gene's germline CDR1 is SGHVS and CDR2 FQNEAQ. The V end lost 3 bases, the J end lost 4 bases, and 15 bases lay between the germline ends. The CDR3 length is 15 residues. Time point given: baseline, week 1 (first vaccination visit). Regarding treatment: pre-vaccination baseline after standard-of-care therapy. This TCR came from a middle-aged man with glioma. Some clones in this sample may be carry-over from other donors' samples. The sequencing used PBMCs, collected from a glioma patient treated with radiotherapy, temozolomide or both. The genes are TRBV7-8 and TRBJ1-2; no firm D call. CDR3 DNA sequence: TGTGCCAGCAGCTTTGGCCCCACGGGGTCCTATGGCTACACCTTC. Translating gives CASSFGPTGSYGYTF.